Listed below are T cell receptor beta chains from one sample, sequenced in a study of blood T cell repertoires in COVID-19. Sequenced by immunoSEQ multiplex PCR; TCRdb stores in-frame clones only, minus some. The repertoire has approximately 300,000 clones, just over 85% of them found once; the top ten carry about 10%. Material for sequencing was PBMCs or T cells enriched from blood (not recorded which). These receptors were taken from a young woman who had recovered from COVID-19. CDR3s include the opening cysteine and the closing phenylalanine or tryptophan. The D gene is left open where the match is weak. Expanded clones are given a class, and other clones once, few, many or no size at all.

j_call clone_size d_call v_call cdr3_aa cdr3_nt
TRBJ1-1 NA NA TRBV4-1 CASSQVGQAIREPF TGCGCCAGCAGCCAAGTCGGGCAGGCGATACGGGAACCATTT
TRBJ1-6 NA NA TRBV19 CASSEGGSPLHF TGTGCCAGTAGCGAAGGGGGTTCACCCCTCCACTTT
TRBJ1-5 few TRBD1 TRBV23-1 CASSQSNFGQGSNQPQHF TGCGCCAGCAGTCAATCGAATTTTGGACAGGGTAGCAATCAGCCCCAGCATTTT
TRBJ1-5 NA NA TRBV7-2 CASSVNSNQPQHF TGTGCCAGCAGCGTAAACTCCAATCAGCCCCAGCATTTT
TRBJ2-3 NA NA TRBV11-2 CASSHRTDTQYF TGTGCCAGCAGCCATAGAACGGATACGCAGTATTTT
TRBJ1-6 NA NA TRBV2 CASTTRGNSPLHF TGTGCCAGCACAACAAGGGGTAATTCACCCCTCCACTTT
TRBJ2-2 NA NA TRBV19 CATLDRSSAGELFF TGTGCCACGTTGGACAGAAGTAGTGCCGGGGAGCTGTTTTTT
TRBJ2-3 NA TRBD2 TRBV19 CASSMVAGGRGAQYF TGTGCCAGTAGTATGGTAGCGGGAGGCCGAGGGGCGCAGTATTTT
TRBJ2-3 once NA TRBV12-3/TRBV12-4 CASSFGGTDTQYF TGTGCCAGCAGTTTCGGGGGCACAGATACGCAGTATTTT
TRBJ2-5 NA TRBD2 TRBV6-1 CASSEWGGRPDIRTQYF TGTGCCAGCAGTGAATGGGGAGGGAGACCTGATATCCGGACCCAGTACTTC
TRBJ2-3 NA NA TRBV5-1 CASSPLAIDTDTQYF TGCGCCAGCAGCCCCCTAGCGATCGACACAGATACGCAGTATTTT
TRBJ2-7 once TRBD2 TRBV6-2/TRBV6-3 CASSYTSAAYEQYF TGTGCCAGCAGCTATACTAGCGCAGCCTACGAGCAGTACTTC
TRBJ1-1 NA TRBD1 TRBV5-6 CASSWGQVAFSEAFF TGTGCCAGCAGCTGGGGACAGGTCGCCTTTTCTGAAGCTTTCTTT
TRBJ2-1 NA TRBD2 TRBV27 CASSSLNSGRNNEQFF TGTGCCAGCAGTTCCCTGAATAGCGGGAGGAACAATGAGCAGTTCTTC
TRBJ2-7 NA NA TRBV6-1 CASSDAQAHYEQYF TGTGCCAGCAGTGACGCACAGGCCCACTACGAGCAGTACTTC
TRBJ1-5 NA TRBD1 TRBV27 CASSFGQGDQPQHF TGTGCCAGCAGTTTCGGACAGGGGGATCAGCCCCAGCATTTT
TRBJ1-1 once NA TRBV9 CASSPHPGSPVSNTEAFF TGTGCCAGCAGCCCCCATCCGGGGAGCCCCGTTTCGAACACTGAAGCTTTCTTT
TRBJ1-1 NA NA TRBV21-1 CASSEGTGVHPLIGEAFF TGTGCCAGCAGCGAGGGGACAGGGGTCCACCCCCTGATCGGTGAAGCTTTCTTT
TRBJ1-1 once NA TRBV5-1 CASSFSGVRDTEAFF TGCGCCAGCAGCTTCTCGGGCGTGAGGGACACTGAAGCTTTCTTT
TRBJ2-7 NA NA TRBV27 CASRRTGLGGEQYF TGTGCCAGCAGACGAACAGGGCTCGGAGGAGAGCAGTACTTC
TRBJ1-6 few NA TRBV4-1 CASSQEGGGWANSPLHF TGCGCCAGCAGCCAAGAGGGGGGAGGTTGGGCGAATTCACCCCTCCACTTT
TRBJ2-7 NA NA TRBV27 CASSFRRTGTIYEQYF TGTGCCAGCAGTTTTCGTCGGACAGGGACTATCTACGAGCAGTACTTC
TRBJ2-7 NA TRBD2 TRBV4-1 CASSQDPLGGGQYF TGCGCCAGCAGCCAAGATCCCCTCGGGGGGGGGCAGTACTTC
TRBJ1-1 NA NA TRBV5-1 CASSPPPAGEMNTEAFF TGCGCCAGCAGCCCACCCCCCGCAGGCGAGATGAACACTGAAGCTTTCTTT
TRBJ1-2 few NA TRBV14 CASSQELLSTGLLYGYTF TGTGCCAGCAGCCAAGAGCTCCTCTCGACAGGCCTCCTCTATGGCTACACCTTC
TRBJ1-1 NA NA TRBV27 CATQGLMNTEAFF TGTGCCACACAGGGTCTCATGAACACTGAAGCTTTCTTT
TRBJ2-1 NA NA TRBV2 CASSEGPGDGTGEQFF TGTGCCAGCAGTGAAGGTCCGGGGGATGGAACTGGTGAGCAGTTCTTC
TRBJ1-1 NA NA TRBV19 CASSSQGGTEAFF TGTGCCAGTAGTAGCCAAGGGGGCACTGAAGCTTTCTTT
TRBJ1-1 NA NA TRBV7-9 CASSLVLAAEAFF TGTGCCAGCAGCTTAGTTTTGGCGGCTGAAGCTTTCTTT
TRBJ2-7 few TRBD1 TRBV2 CASSTGGPYEQYF TGTGCCAGTAGTACAGGGGGCCCCTACGAGCAGTACTTC
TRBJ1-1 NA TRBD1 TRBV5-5 CASSPIRGGRNTEAFF TGTGCCAGCAGCCCTATACGAGGGGGCCGGAACACTGAAGCTTTCTTT
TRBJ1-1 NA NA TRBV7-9 CASSSQGTEAFF TGTGCCAGCAGCTCGCAGGGAACTGAAGCTTTCTTT
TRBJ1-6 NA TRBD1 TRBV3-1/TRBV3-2 CASSQPGGGNSPLHF TGTGCCAGCAGCCAACCAGGGGGCGGTAATTCACCCCTCCACTTT
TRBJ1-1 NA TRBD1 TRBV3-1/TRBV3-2 CASSPYGGQGAAFF TGTGCCAGCAGCCCATACGGGGGACAGGGGGCAGCTTTCTTT
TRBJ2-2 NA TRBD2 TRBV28 CASSALAGGPFTGELFF TGTGCCAGCAGTGCCTTAGCGGGAGGGCCTTTCACCGGGGAGCTGTTTTTT
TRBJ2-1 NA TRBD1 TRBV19 CASSILQGAWGNEQFF TGTGCCAGTAGTATTCTACAGGGGGCGTGGGGTAATGAGCAGTTCTTC
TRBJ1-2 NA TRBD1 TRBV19 CASSNRDRKGSGYTF TGTGCCAGTAGTAACCGGGACAGGAAGGGCTCTGGCTACACCTTC
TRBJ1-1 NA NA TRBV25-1 CASSDIQGNTEAFF TGTGCCAGCAGTGATATACAGGGAAACACTGAAGCTTTCTTT
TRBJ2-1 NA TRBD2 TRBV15 CATSRRFAGGSNEQFF TGTGCCACCAGCAGGAGGTTCGCGGGGGGGAGTAATGAGCAGTTCTTC
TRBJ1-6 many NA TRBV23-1 CASSLPRYSSYNSPLHF TGCGCCAGCAGTCTTCCGAGATATAGCTCCTATAATTCACCCCTCCACTTT
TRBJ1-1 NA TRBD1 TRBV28 CASSLGLWRGLGYTEAFF TGTGCCAGCAGTTTAGGTCTCTGGAGGGGGCTGGGCTACACTGAAGCTTTCTTT
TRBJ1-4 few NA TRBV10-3 CAISTGTNEKLFF TGTGCCATCAGTACAGGGACTAATGAAAAACTGTTTTTT
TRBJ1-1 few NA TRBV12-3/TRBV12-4 CASSYRVTSGAFF TGTGCCAGCAGCTACAGGGTGACTTCGGGTGCTTTCTTT
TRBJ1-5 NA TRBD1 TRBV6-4 CASSAQTGIDQPQHF TGTGCCAGCAGTGCCCAGACAGGGATCGATCAGCCCCAGCATTTT
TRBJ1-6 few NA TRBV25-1 CASSAGGYGDNSPLHF TGTGCCAGCAGTGCAGGAGGGTACGGGGATAATTCACCCCTCCACTTT
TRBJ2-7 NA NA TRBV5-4 CASSFGGGSSYEQYF TGTGCCAGCAGCTTCGGCGGAGGGAGCTCCTACGAGCAGTACTTC